One sample yielded the 8 T cell receptor beta chains listed below, sequenced in a study of cytomegalovirus exposure and HLA in healthy donors. The PCR was carried out with 60 Vbeta primers and 13 Jbeta primers. TCRdb's copy holds only in-frame clones and misses some; the assay was immunoSEQ multiplex PCR. The listing contains roughly 100,000 clones. The sequencing input was PBMCs. The source of these receptors is a middle-aged man in good health and CMV-seropositive.

This chain connects TRBV7-9 to TRBJ1-2; the D gene is possibly TRBD1 (5 bases). Trimming cost V 3 bases and J 2 bases, with 10 bases left between them. This CDR3 comprises 14 residues. CDR1 and CDR2 from the germline V gene are SEHNR and FQNEAQ (reference sequence). The CDR3 DNA reads TGTGCCAGCAGCTTCCAGGGAATAAACTATGGCTACACCTTC. Amino acid sequence: CASSFQGINYGYTF.

The CDR3 DNA reads as TGCGCCAGCAGCCAAACCCTAGCGGGGGGTTACAATGAGCAGTTCTTC. This sequence encodes CASSQTLAGGYNEQFF. The rearrangement uses TRBV4-1 and TRBJ2-1; 11 bases line up with TRBD2. Germline trimming cut 2 bases from V and 4 bases from J; bases unmatched to any gene: 4. The V gene's germline CDR1 is MGHRA and CDR2 YSYEKL. The CDR3 contains 16 residues.

V gene TRBV5-6 combines with J gene TRBJ2-1; TRBD1 agrees at 9 bases. The CDR3 totals 15 residues. The trim removed 6 bases at V and 5 bases at J, leaving 9 bases unmatched. Germline assignment: CDR1 SGHDT and CDR2 YYEEEE. The CDR3 coding sequence is TGTGCCAGCAAACGGGGACAGGGAGTCCACAATGAGCAGTTCTTC. It encodes CASKRGQGVHNEQFF.

The chain links TRBV4-1 to TRBJ1-2; 7 bases match TRBD1. CDR1 MGHRA and CDR2 YSYEKL come from the germline V gene. The length of the CDR3 is 16 residues. V was clipped by 0 bases and J by 4 bases; unmatched bases: 8. As DNA, the CDR3 is TGCGCCAGCAGCCAAGATAGGGGGCGCGTAATCTATGGCTACACCTTC. Translating gives CASSQDRGRVIYGYTF.

The chain has TRBV7-2 and TRBJ2-1, with D perhaps matching TRBD1 (5 bases). The germline CDR1 and CDR2 sequences are SGHTA and FQGNSA. Trimming left V 3 bases short and J 6 bases short, with 15 bases between. This CDR3 region has 15 residues. The CDR3 DNA is TGTGCCAGCAGCTTGGACCGCTCTGGGGCCAATGAGCAGTTCTTC. The encoded protein is CASSLDRSGANEQFF.

This chain connects TRBV19 to TRBJ2-1; 9 nucleotides match TRBD2. The CDR3 spans 15 residues. The germline gives CDR1 LNHDA, CDR2 SQIVND (reference sequence). The V segment lost 9 bases and the J segment 5 bases; nucleotides outside the gene matches: 11. CDR3 DNA: TGTGCCAGCGGCCCTTGGACTAGCGCCGACAATGAGCAGTTCTTC. Translated, it gives CASGPWTSADNEQFF. The variable domain in full, with the rest retrieved from reference TRBV19 and TRBJ2-1, is DGGITQSPKYLFRKEGQNVTLSCEQNLNHDAMYWYRQDPGQGLRLIYYSQIVNDFQKGDIAEGYSVSREKKESFPLTVTSAQKNPTAFYLCASGPWTSADNEQFFGPGTRLTVL.

The chain employs TRBV2 and TRBJ1-1; 8 nucleotides match TRBD1. CDR3 length equals 14 residues. Looked up from germline, CDR1 is SNHLY and CDR2 is FYNNEI. Germline trimming cut 7 bases from V and 1 base from J; bases unmatched to any gene: 5. CDR3 in DNA: TGTGCCAGCACCAGGGGGCGGGGGAACACTGAAGCTTTCTTT. As protein: CASTRGRGNTEAFF.

CDR3 DNA: TGTGCCATCAGTTGGACAGGGAAGGAACAGTACTTC. It specifies CAISWTGKEQYF. The chain is built from TRBV10-3 and TRBJ2-7, with 8 bases lining up with TRBD1. Germline CDR1 and CDR2: ENHRY and SYGVKD. The J segment lost 10 bases and the V segment lost 5 bases, leaving 7 bases of the junction unmatched. The CDR3 spans 12 residues.